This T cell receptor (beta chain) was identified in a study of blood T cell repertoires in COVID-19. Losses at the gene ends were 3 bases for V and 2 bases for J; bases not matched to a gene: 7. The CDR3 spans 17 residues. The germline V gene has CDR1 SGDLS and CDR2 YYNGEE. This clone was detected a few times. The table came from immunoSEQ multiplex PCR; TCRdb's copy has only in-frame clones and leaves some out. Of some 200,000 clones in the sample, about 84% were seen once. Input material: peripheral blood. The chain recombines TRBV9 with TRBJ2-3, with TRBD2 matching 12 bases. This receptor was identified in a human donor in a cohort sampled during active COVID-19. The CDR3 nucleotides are TGTGCCAGCAGCGAGGGGACTAGCGGGTTCTCCACAGATACGCAGTATTTT. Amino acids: CASSEGTSGFSTDTQYF.